This paragraph reports one TCR beta chain. Antigen: not known. The source of the sample is a study of T cells in Graves' hyperthyroidism and ophthalmopathy. Study-wide points: Ophthalmopathy, which appeared later, was predicted by the model a median approximately six months before onset.

The V gene's germline CDR1 is DFQATT and CDR2 SNEGSKA (reference sequence). This CDR3 has 15 amino acids. V was clipped by 6 bases and J by 3 bases; unmatched bases: 11. Exclusion of a patient resulted from uncontrolled infection, other autoimmune disease, pregnancy or lactation. Template material for amplifying TCR beta CDR3 regions consisted of RNA transcripts. First-round RT-PCR targeting the TCR CDR3 was performed with the HTBI primer set. TCRdb recomputed calls from the multiplex PCR reads with MiXCR, one row per CDR3 protein. The sample includes fewer than 900,000 distinct CDR3 sequences, roughly 17% of them seen just once.

The clonotype originates from a man aged 18 to 30 with Graves' hyperthyroidism. The chain is built from TRBV20-1 and TRBJ2-5; 9 bases agree with TRBD2. The specimen was blood. In DNA, the CDR3 is TGCAGTGCCGCCCGAACCGGACTAGCGAAAGAGACCCAGTACTTC. Protein: CSAARTGLAKETQYF.